These 19 T cell receptor beta chains share one sample of origin, sequenced in a study of cytomegalovirus exposure and HLA in healthy donors. The PCR was carried out with 60 Vbeta primers and 13 Jbeta primers. Sequencing was performed with immunoSEQ multiplex PCR; in TCRdb, only in-frame clones are kept and a portion is missing. The sample holds tens of thousands of clones; 81% are singletons and the top ten take roughly 1.3%. Sequenced material: PBMCs. The receptors stem from a girl aged 2 to 10 in good health and CMV-seropositive.

The genes are TRBV18 and TRBJ1-1; D gene ambiguous. CDR1 KGHSH and CDR2 LQKENI come from the germline V gene. Deletions cut 0 bases from V and 1 base from J, with 9 bases between. The CDR3 has 15 residues. The CDR3 nucleotides read TGTGCCAGCTCACCACCGGCCCGGAGGAACACTGAAGCTTTCTTT. Residues: CASSPPARRNTEAFF.

V usage is TRBV30 and J usage is TRBJ1-2, with TRBD1 matching over 10 bases. After removal of 4 bases from V and 2 bases from J, the junction contained 13 bases not matched to a gene. Germline assignment: CDR1 GTSNPN and CDR2 SVGIG (reference sequence). The CDR3 length is 17 residues. CDR3 DNA: TGTGCCTGGAACATCATGCGACCGGGACAGGGGAACTATGGCTACACCTTC. This translates into CAWNIMRPGQGNYGYTF.

The count of this clone is one. The chain uses TRBV27 and TRBJ2-1, with 15 bases lining up with TRBD2. CDR1 is MNHEY and CDR2 is SMNVEV in the germline V gene (reference sequence). The CDR3 spans 20 residues. V was pared by 5 bases and J by 4 bases, with 15 bases of the junction left unmatched. The CDR3 protein is CASSGRGLAGGLSRYNEQFF. The CDR3 coding sequence is TGTGCCAGCAGTGGAAGAGGACTAGCGGGAGGGCTGTCACGTTACAATGAGCAGTTCTTC.

The chain carries TRBV4-1 and TRBJ1-2, with no clear D. Trimming left V 1 base short and J 2 bases short, with 14 bases between. This CDR3 has 16 residues. The germline gives CDR1 MGHRA, CDR2 YSYEKL. In DNA form, the CDR3 reads TGCGCCAGCAGCCAAGTCGTATCTGGGCACAACTATGGCTACACCTTC. Protein sequence: CASSQVVSGHNYGYTF.

The chain recombines TRBV6-5 with TRBJ2-7, with D possibly matching TRBD2 (5 bases). The V gene's germline CDR1 is MNHEY and CDR2 SVGAGI. This CDR3 region has 16 residues. The germline V and J ends were trimmed by 0 bases and 7 bases, with 19 bases remaining between them. As DNA, the CDR3 is TGTGCCAGCAGTTACTCGAACCTTGCGGGTTCGGGGGAGCAGTACTTC. As protein: CASSYSNLAGSGEQYF.

The chain employs TRBV6-4 and TRBJ1-1; 8 positions agree with TRBD1. CDR1 is MRHNA and CDR2 is SNTAGT in the germline V gene. Losses at the gene ends were 6 bases for V and 5 bases for J; bases not matched to a gene: 8. This CDR3 spans 14 amino acids. The CDR3 here is CASSETGDNTEAFF. CDR3 coding DNA: TGTGCCAGCAGCGAGACAGGGGATAATACTGAAGCTTTCTTT.

The chain employs TRBV6-1 and TRBJ1-1; TRBD1 agrees at 7 bases. Germline V lookup: CDR1 MNHNS, CDR2 SASEGT. The V and J ends lost 7 bases and 0 bases, in that order; junction bases with no gene match: 8. This CDR3 spans 15 amino acids. CDR3 loop: CASTDSTGVNTEAFF. As DNA, the CDR3 is TGTGCCAGCACTGACTCTACAGGGGTGAACACTGAAGCTTTCTTT.

The chain's CDR3 is CASSLRQNTEAFF. The CDR3 bases are TGCGCCAGCAGCTTGAGACAAAACACTGAAGCTTTCTTT. The gene calls are TRBV5-1 and TRBJ1-1; D call uncertain. The CDR3 runs to 13 residues. V lost 1 base, J lost 2 bases, and 6 bases lay in between. Germline-derived CDR1 and CDR2 are SGHRS and YFSETQ.

J is TRBJ1-2 and V is TRBV28, with D unclear. Deletions cut 6 bases from V and 7 bases from J, with 9 bases between. The V gene's germline CDR1 is MDHEN and CDR2 SYDVKM. The CDR3 is 11 amino acids. As DNA, the CDR3 is TGTGCCAGCAGCCGGGAATTTGGCTACACCTTC. Its protein product is CASSREFGYTF.

The chain uses TRBV9 and TRBJ1-1; possibly TRBD1 for D (6 bases). Germline V gives CDR1 SGDLS, CDR2 YYNGEE. The ends were cut back, 4 bases at V and 3 bases at J, with 16 bases in the middle. The CDR3 length is 15 residues. In DNA form, the CDR3 reads TGTGCCAGCAGCCCTCAGAACTCAGGGGACACTGAAGCTTTCTTT. As protein: CASSPQNSGDTEAFF.

The rearrangement joins TRBV18 to TRBJ1-2; D ambiguous. From germline, CDR1 is KGHSH and CDR2 LQKENI. V was trimmed by 4 bases and J by 7 bases, leaving 10 bases between them. The CDR3 has 12 residues. CDR3 DNA sequence: TGTGCCAGCTCACTTAGCCCACCTGGCTACACCTTC. Protein sequence: CASSLSPPGYTF.

This clone has a handful of counts. The chain combines TRBV28 with TRBJ1-1; 8 nucleotides align to TRBD1. This CDR3 is built from 14 residues. Germline V gene sequence: CDR1 MDHEN, CDR2 SYDVKM. The V and J ends lost 5 bases and 0 bases, in that order; junction bases with no gene match: 2. The CDR3 region has the DNA TGTGCCAGCAGTCCAGGGGGCATGAACACTGAAGCTTTCTTT. Protein sequence: CASSPGGMNTEAFF.

The chain recombines TRBV6-6 with TRBJ1-1, with D hard to call. The germline V gene has CDR1 MNHNY and CDR2 SVGAGI (reference sequence). Deletions cut 6 bases from V and 0 bases from J, with 8 bases between. The CDR3 is 13 amino acids. The CDR3 nucleotides are TGTGCCAGCAGACTCGGGATGAACACTGAAGCTTTCTTT. Amino acid sequence: CASRLGMNTEAFF.

The V gene is TRBV28, the J gene TRBJ1-2; 7 positions match TRBD1. The V gene's germline CDR1 is MDHEN and CDR2 SYDVKM. J gave up 1 base and V 4 bases, and 0 bases lay outside the gene matches. The CDR3 is 13 residues long. CDR3 residues: CASSWDSNYGYTF. In nucleotides, the CDR3 is TGTGCCAGCAGTTGGGACAGTAACTATGGCTACACCTTC.

The chain recombines TRBV28 with TRBJ1-5; no reliable D call. CDR1 and CDR2 (germline): MDHEN, SYDVKM. This CDR3 comprises 16 residues. V lost 5 bases and J lost 1, with 15 bases in between. CDR3 DNA sequence: TGTGCCAGCAGTCCCCCGGGTAGCATGAGCAATCAGCCCCAGCATTTT. It translates to CASSPPGSMSNQPQHF.

In its sample, this clone was seen a few times. The chain uses TRBV6-5 and TRBJ2-3, with 13 bases fitting TRBD2. This CDR3 contains 15 residues. J lost 4 bases, V lost 6 bases, and 4 bases had no gene match. The germline gives CDR1 MNHEY, CDR2 SVGAGI. CDR3 residues: CASSKLAGGPDTQYF. The CDR3 bases are TGTGCCAGCAGCAAACTAGCGGGAGGGCCAGATACGCAGTATTTT.

This clone has more than one count but fewer than ten. The V call is TRBV28, the J call TRBJ1-3; the D is unclear. CDR3 length: 15 residues. Per the germline V gene, CDR1 is MDHEN and CDR2 is SYDVKM. V lost 2 bases to trimming and J lost 0 bases, with 8 bases between them. The CDR3 DNA reads as TGTGCCAGCAGTTTAAGTACCGGCTCTGGAAACACCATATATTTT. Its translation is CASSLSTGSGNTIYF.

The rearrangement uses TRBV5-6 and TRBJ2-1, with 7 bases aligning to TRBD1. The CDR3 is made up of 14 amino acids. The germline V gene encodes CDR1 SGHDT and CDR2 YYEEEE. Germline trimming cut 4 bases from V and 4 bases from J; bases unmatched to any gene: 5. Here the CDR3 reads CASSPGDSYNEQFF. As DNA, the CDR3 is TGTGCCAGCAGCCCCGGGGACAGTTACAATGAGCAGTTCTTC.

The V and J genes are TRBV2 and TRBJ2-1, with D possibly matching TRBD2 (5 bases). CDR3 length: 12 amino acids. Trimming pared 4 bases from V and 8 bases from J, leaving 9 bases between. CDR1 is SNHLY, CDR2 FYNNEI, per germline. The CDR3 loop is CASSGGVYEQFF. The DNA of the CDR3 is TGTGCCAGCAGTGGGGGAGTTTATGAGCAGTTCTTC.